These T cell receptor beta chains were read from a single sample in a study of PD-L1 blockade in urothelial cancer. Assay used: immunoSEQ multiplex PCR; TCRdb lists only in-frame clones, some missing. This sample has around 30,000 clones, with 65% to 90% found just once. The specimen comprised PBMCs, sampled around atezolizumab (anti-PD-L1) treatment. The receptors were gathered from a man between 50 and 59 years old with urothelial cancer. Both conserved end residues are part of each CDR3. The D gene is left open where the match is weak. Clone size is given for some rows only: seen once, a few or many times, or a class if the clone is expanded.

TRBV7-9,TRBD1,few,TRBJ1-1,TGTGCCAGCAGCTTACAGGGGGCGCACACTGAAGCTTTCTTT,CASSLQGAHTEAFF
TRBV6-1,NA,few,TRBJ1-1,TGTGCCAGCAGGACGACTGACCCGAACACTGAAGCTTTCTTT,CASRTTDPNTEAFF
TRBV19,NA,NA,TRBJ1-3,TGTGCCAGTAGCCACGATGAGAACCTTGGAAACACCATATATTTT,CASSHDENLGNTIYF
TRBV6-5,TRBD2,NA,TRBJ2-7,TGTGCCAGCGGGAGGGGCGAGCAGTACTTC,CASGRGEQYF
TRBV5-1,NA,NA,TRBJ2-7,TGCGCCAGCAGCGTCGGACTGGACTACGAGCAGTACTTC,CASSVGLDYEQYF
TRBV6-1,TRBD2,NA,TRBJ2-3,TGTGCCAGCAGAGACAGGACTAGCGGGGGAGATACGCAGTATTTT,CASRDRTSGGDTQYF
TRBV7-9,TRBD1,few,TRBJ2-2,TGTGCCAGCAGCTCTGGGACAGGAAACACCGGGGAGCTGTTTTTT,CASSSGTGNTGELFF
TRBV9,NA,NA,TRBJ2-3,TGTGCCAGCAGCGTAGCCTCTGACTTACTCACAGATACGCAGTATTTT,CASSVASDLLTDTQYF
TRBV2,TRBD1,NA,TRBJ2-7,TGTGCCAGCAGTCTAACAGGGGGCGTCTCCGAGCAGTACTTC,CASSLTGGVSEQYF
TRBV18,NA,NA,TRBJ2-2,TGTGCCAGCTCACCTTTGGGCCCGACGGGGTTTGCCGGGGAGCTGTTTTTT,CASSPLGPTGFAGELFF
TRBV5-5,TRBD2,NA,TRBJ2-3,TGTGCCAGCAGCTTGGGGGGCGGGAGGGCCGCAGATACGCAGTATTTT,CASSLGGGRAADTQYF
TRBV29-1,NA,NA,TRBJ1-4,TGCAGCGTTGTGCGGGGTGCTAATGAAAAACTGTTTTTT,CSVVRGANEKLFF
TRBV29-1,NA,NA,TRBJ2-5,TGCAGCGCTGGGGGAGGGGGAACTCTGGAGACCCAGTACTTC,CSAGGGGTLETQYF
TRBV28,NA,once,TRBJ2-1,TGTGCCAGCAGTCCAGGGTGGGGCCTCTACAATGAGCAGTTCTTC,CASSPGWGLYNEQFF
TRBV11-3,TRBD1,NA,TRBJ1-1,TGTGCCAGCAGCCCCCGACGGGACAGTGAAGCTTTCTTT,CASSPRRDSEAFF
TRBV19,TRBD1,NA,TRBJ2-3,TGTGCCAGTAGTAGCAAAGGGACAGGGTCCCGGGGGCTCACAGATACGCAGTATTTT,CASSSKGTGSRGLTDTQYF
TRBV5-8,NA,few,TRBJ1-2,TGTGCCAGCAGCTTGGGTGGCGGGACTTATGGCTACACCTTC,CASSLGGGTYGYTF
TRBV27,NA,once,TRBJ2-4,TGTGCCAGCAGGCGACAGTTTGGGGCCGGAAACATTCAGTACTTC,CASRRQFGAGNIQYF
TRBV25-1,NA,NA,TRBJ2-6,TGTGCCAGCACCCACGGGGGAACTGGGGCCAACGTCCTGACTTTC,CASTHGGTGANVLTF
TRBV7-8,NA,NA,TRBJ1-5,TGTGCCAGCAGCCTCAAGGGGGACAATCAGCCCCAGCATTTT,CASSLKGDNQPQHF
TRBV4-1,TRBD2,NA,TRBJ2-3,TGCGCCAGCAGCCAAGATCCGCCCCGGACTAGCGGGAGGACAGATACGCAGTATTTT,CASSQDPPRTSGRTDTQYF
TRBV10-1,TRBD1,NA,TRBJ2-2,TGCGCCAGCAGGGGACAGGGAGTCGGGGAGCTGTTTTTT,CASRGQGVGELFF
TRBV5-4,TRBD2,NA,TRBJ2-4,TGTGCCAGCAGCTTGGCCCTAGCGGGGGCTATTCAGTACTTC,CASSLALAGAIQYF
TRBV18,TRBD1,NA,TRBJ2-4,TGTGCCAGCTCACCAGGGACAGGGGGCGAGGCCAAAAACATTCAGTACTTC,CASSPGTGGEAKNIQYF
TRBV7-3,NA,NA,TRBJ2-2,TGTGCCAGCAGCTTAACGTCTGGACTCTCGAACACCGGGGAGCTGTTTTTT,CASSLTSGLSNTGELFF
TRBV7-2,TRBD1,NA,TRBJ1-2,TGTGCCAGCAGCCCCGGACAGGTTGGACCTTATGGCTACACCTTC,CASSPGQVGPYGYTF
TRBV6-1,TRBD2,NA,TRBJ2-1,TGTGCCAGCAGTGTAACTAGCGGGGGATTGGCCAATGAGCAGTTCTTC,CASSVTSGGLANEQFF
TRBV25-1,NA,once,TRBJ1-6,TGTGCCAGCAGTGAATCGGGGAGGGAGGAATCCTATAATTCACCCCTCCACTTT,CASSESGREESYNSPLHF
TRBV10-3,NA,NA,TRBJ2-5,TGTGCCATCAGTCCACTCGGGAGTGTAGGAGAGACCCAGTACTTC,CAISPLGSVGETQYF
TRBV6-6,NA,NA,TRBJ2-3,TGTGCCAGCAAAGAGGGATGGATTTCAGATACGCAGTATTTT,CASKEGWISDTQYF
TRBV18,TRBD2,NA,TRBJ2-3,TGTGCCAGCTCACCCCTGAGGACTAGCGGTAGCACAGATACGCAGTATTTT,CASSPLRTSGSTDTQYF
TRBV11-2,TRBD1,NA,TRBJ1-1,TGTGCCAGCAGCTTCGTTTTGGGACAGGAAGCTTTCTTT,CASSFVLGQEAFF
TRBV11-2,NA,NA,TRBJ1-1,TGTGCCAGCAGCCGCCCCGGGAGGGGAAAGAACACTGAAGCTTTCTTT,CASSRPGRGKNTEAFF
TRBV10-3,NA,NA,TRBJ1-5,TGTGCCATTTCCAGGGATCCGGATCAGCCCCAGCATTTT,CAISRDPDQPQHF
TRBV7-3,TRBD1,NA,TRBJ2-5,TGTGCCAGCAGCATGGACAGGGCAGAGACCCAGTACTTC,CASSMDRAETQYF
TRBV5-5,NA,NA,TRBJ2-1,TGTGCCAGCAGCTTGCAGGGTATGACGCACAATGAGCAGTTCTTC,CASSLQGMTHNEQFF
TRBV29-1,TRBD1,once,TRBJ1-2,TGCAGCGTTTCTGGGACAGGGTCAGCTAACTATGGCTACACCTTC,CSVSGTGSANYGYTF
TRBV29-1,NA,few,TRBJ1-1,TGCAGCGTTGAAGCCCCTCAGGGCGGCACTGAAGCTTTCTTT,CSVEAPQGGTEAFF
TRBV5-1,TRBD2,once,TRBJ2-1,TGCGCCAGCAGCTTGGTCCCCGGGAGGAGTTCAAATGAGCAGTTCTTC,CASSLVPGRSSNEQFF
TRBV6-5,TRBD1,NA,TRBJ2-1,TGTGCCAGCAGTTACGGGACAGGGGGGGGTGAGCAGTTCTTC,CASSYGTGGGEQFF
TRBV30,TRBD2,NA,TRBJ2-1,TGTGCCTGGACCGGGACTAGCGGGAGGAATGAGCAGTTCTTC,CAWTGTSGRNEQFF
TRBV5-5,NA,NA,TRBJ1-5,TGTGCCAGCAGCTGGGAGGTTAGCAATCAGCCCCAGCATTTT,CASSWEVSNQPQHF
TRBV29-1,TRBD1,few,TRBJ2-2,TGCAGCGGTGTCGTCTCACAGGGGGCCGGGGAGCTGTTTTTT,CSGVVSQGAGELFF
TRBV27,TRBD2,NA,TRBJ2-1,TGTGCCAGCAGTTTATTATTTGGGGGAGGGCCTGGAGAGCAGTTCTTC,CASSLLFGGGPGEQFF
TRBV29-1,NA,NA,TRBJ2-7,TGCAGCGTTGGCAGGGGCCATTCCTACGAGCAGTACTTC,CSVGRGHSYEQYF
TRBV25-1,TRBD2,NA,TRBJ2-5,TGTGCCAGCAGTGAGGTTCGGCGGGGGATGGGAGTGGAGACCCAGTACTTC,CASSEVRRGMGVETQYF
TRBV5-6,NA,NA,TRBJ2-5,TGTGCCAGCATCTCCCTGGAGAGGGCAGTGACGGAGACCCAGTACTTC,CASISLERAVTETQYF
TRBV11-2,NA,NA,TRBJ2-7,TGTGCCAGCAGCTTAATCGGGTCCGAGCAGTACTTC,CASSLIGSEQYF
TRBV6-1,NA,NA,TRBJ1-6,TGTGCCAGCAGTGAACTACGCTATAATTCACCCCTCCACTTT,CASSELRYNSPLHF
TRBV5-5,NA,NA,TRBJ1-5,TGTGCCAGCAGCTTGGCCGGGGAGCTTAATCAGCCCCAGCATTTT,CASSLAGELNQPQHF
TRBV11-2,NA,NA,TRBJ1-4,TGTGCCAGCAGCTTGAACAGGGCTGGGGAAAAACTGTTTTTT,CASSLNRAGEKLFF
TRBV10-2,TRBD2,NA,TRBJ2-3,TGCGCCAGCAGAGCTAGCGGGGGGTCCACAGATACGCAGTATTTT,CASRASGGSTDTQYF
TRBV20-1,NA,NA,TRBJ2-3,TGCAGTGCTAGAGATCGGACTCCGTATTTT,CSARDRTPYF